These 22 T cell receptor beta chains originate from one sample sequenced in a study of cytomegalovirus exposure and HLA in healthy donors. PCR primers comprised 60 Vbeta and 13 Jbeta primers. Only in-frame clones appear in the TCRdb table, and some are missing; sequencing was by immunoSEQ multiplex PCR. The sample contains about 72,000 clones, about 80% of which appear only once. Sequencing was performed on PBMCs. The origin of the receptors is a man aged 40-49 years in good health and CMV-seronegative.

CDR3 in amino acids: CASSWGSSYNEQFF. Here the CDR3 DNA reads TGTGCCAGCTCCTGGGGCAGCTCCTACAATGAGCAGTTCTTC. V usage is TRBV6-5 and J usage is TRBJ2-1; TRBD1 is a possible D gene (5 bases). Germline V lookup: CDR1 MNHEY, CDR2 SVGAGI. The CDR3 is made up of 14 amino acids. Trimming cost V 8 bases and J 0 bases, with 11 bases left between them.

In this sample, this clone turned up a few times. The chain uses TRBV2 and TRBJ2-7; D is undetermined. CDR1 and CDR2 (germline): SNHLY, FYNNEI. V was trimmed by 10 bases and J by 2 bases, leaving 12 bases between them. The CDR3 contains 12 residues. The CDR3 reads CATWAEPYEQYF. As DNA, the CDR3 is TGTGCCACCTGGGCCGAGCCCTACGAGCAGTACTTC.

The V call is TRBV30, the J call TRBJ1-1, with 7 bases matching TRBD1. Per the germline V gene, CDR1 is GTSNPN and CDR2 is SVGIG (reference sequence). The CDR3 totals 14 residues. V shed 0 bases, J shed 0 bases, and the junction held 1 base outside the gene matches. For the CDR3, the DNA is TGTGCCTGGAGTGTACAGGGGTTGAACACTGAAGCTTTCTTT. Its protein is CAWSVQGLNTEAFF.

V usage is TRBV6-1 and J usage is TRBJ2-7; D perhaps matches TRBD1 (8 bases). Per germline, CDR1 MNHNS and CDR2 SASEGT. The germline V and J ends were trimmed by 8 bases and 4 bases, with 12 bases remaining between them. The CDR3 totals 12 residues. The CDR3 protein is CASYRGGYEQYF. In nucleotides, the CDR3 is TGTGCCAGCTACAGGGGGGGTTACGAGCAGTACTTC.

This clone came up many times. This rearrangement joins TRBV6-5 to TRBJ1-5; D remains unclear. CDR1 and CDR2 from the germline V gene are MNHEY and SVGAGI. The V end lost 10 bases, the J end lost 2 bases, and 15 bases lay between the germline ends. The CDR3 loop spans 14 amino acids. CDR3 residues: CATHGEGGNQPQHF. CDR3 sequence (DNA): TGTGCCACCCACGGGGAGGGTGGCAATCAGCCCCAGCATTTT.

This sequence joins TRBV19 and TRBJ1-5; 7 positions match TRBD1. Per germline, CDR1 LNHDA and CDR2 SQIVND (reference sequence). This CDR3 region has 13 residues. V lost 5 bases and J lost 6; bases outside the gene matches: 4. The CDR3 DNA reads as TGTGCCAGTAGTGGACAGGTTATTCAGCCCCAGCATTTT. This encodes CASSGQVIQPQHF.

This chain uses TRBV29-1 with TRBJ2-2, with 15 bases fitting TRBD2. Looked up from germline, CDR1 is SQVTM and CDR2 is ANQGSEA. This CDR3 has 17 residues. J was trimmed by 0 bases and V by 7 bases; bases with no gene match: 6. CDR3 DNA: TGCAGCGGGGGGACTAGCGGGGGGCTCGCGAACACCGGGGAGCTGTTTTTT. It codes for CSGGTSGGLANTGELFF.

The chain couples TRBV6-1 to TRBJ2-7; TRBD1 agrees at 7 bases. Trimming cost V 6 bases and J 0 bases; bases outside gene matches: 5. Germline CDR1 is MNHNS and CDR2 is SASEGT. CDR3 length: 14 residues. CDR3 residues: CASRDDRDSYEQYF. As DNA, the CDR3 is TGTGCCAGCAGAGATGACAGGGACTCCTACGAGCAGTACTTC.

This clone was observed once. The CDR3 spells CASSPPRGGRIRSTDTQYF. In nucleotides, the CDR3 is TGTGCCAGCTCACCACCGAGGGGAGGGCGGATAAGGAGCACAGATACGCAGTATTTT. The V gene is TRBV18, the J gene TRBJ2-3; 7 positions match TRBD2. This CDR3 contains 19 residues. The germline V gene encodes CDR1 KGHSH and CDR2 LQKENI. The ends lost 0 bases at V and 0 bases at J; junction bases unmatched: 12.

The rearrangement links TRBV18 to TRBJ1-4, with TRBD1 as a possible D gene (5 bases). The CDR3 loop spans 15 amino acids. V was trimmed by 2 bases and J by 4 bases, leaving 11 bases between them. Germline CDR1 reads KGHSH; CDR2 reads LQKENI. CDR3 in amino acids: CASSPGQGGNEKLFF. CDR3 in DNA: TGTGCCAGCTCACCAGGGCAGGGCGGTAATGAAAAACTGTTTTTT. The full variable domain, with the rest looked up from reference TRBV18 and TRBJ1-4, is NAGVMQNPRHLVRRRGQEARLRCSPMKGHSHVYWYRQLPEEGLKFMVYLQKENIIDESGMPKERFSAEFPKEGPSILRIQQVVRGDSAAYFCASSPGQGGNEKLFFGSGTQLSVL.

The genes are TRBV19 and TRBJ1-6; no reliable D call. CDR3 length equals 16 residues. V lost 3 bases and J lost 10, with 19 bases in between. Germline CDR1 reads LNHDA; CDR2 reads SQIVND (reference sequence). The CDR3 region is CASSIEWAEKWSPLHF. The CDR3 DNA is TGTGCCAGTAGTATCGAATGGGCAGAAAAGTGGTCACCCCTCCACTTT.

The rearrangement joins TRBV9 to TRBJ2-7, with D tentatively TRBD2 (5 bases). Germline-derived CDR1 and CDR2 are SGDLS and YYNGEE. Trimming removed 1 base from V and 0 bases from J, with 8 bases in between. The CDR3 extends over 14 amino acids. CDR3 in amino acids: CASSVLGSSYEQYF. The DNA for the CDR3 is TGTGCCAGCAGCGTACTAGGGAGCTCCTACGAGCAGTACTTC.

The V and J genes are TRBV9 and TRBJ2-5; D unclear. There are 14 residues in the CDR3. Trimming removed 0 bases at V and 1 base at J, with 7 bases between. Germline V gives CDR1 SGDLS, CDR2 YYNGEE. Here the CDR3 reads CASSVGSLQETQYF. In nucleotides, the CDR3 is TGTGCCAGCAGCGTAGGATCACTCCAAGAGACCCAGTACTTC.

The chain has TRBV4-3 and TRBJ2-1, with 10 bases matching TRBD2. The V gene end was trimmed by 2 bases and the J gene end by 7 bases; junction bases not matched to a gene: 11. The CDR3 has 17 amino acids. Germline V lookup: CDR1 LGHNA, CDR2 YSLEER. CDR3 loop: CASSQHPLAGERNEQFF. For the CDR3, the DNA is TGCGCCAGCAGCCAACACCCCCTAGCGGGGGAAAGGAATGAGCAGTTCTTC.

Note on this clone: The same CDR3 is also encoded by other DNA sequences in this sample. This chain uses TRBV7-3 with TRBJ2-2; D may be TRBD2 (6 bases). From germline, CDR1 is SGHTA and CDR2 FQGTGA. This CDR3 has 15 residues. Trimming took off 5 bases at V and 4 bases at J, with 14 bases between the two ends. Written as DNA, the CDR3 is TGTGCCAGCAGCCTATCTGGGGAGGTCACCGGGGAGCTGTTTTTT. It codes for CASSLSGEVTGELFF.

The V and J genes are TRBV18 and TRBJ1-1, with D hard to call. This CDR3 has 15 amino acids. V dropped 5 bases and J dropped 2 bases, with 15 bases sitting between them. Germline lookup yields CDR1 KGHSH and CDR2 LQKENI. This CDR3 is CASSSGLWVNTEAFF. For the CDR3, the DNA is TGTGCCAGCTCATCAGGTCTTTGGGTAAACACTGAAGCTTTCTTT.

This rearrangement joins TRBV28 to TRBJ2-3; 8 bases agree with TRBD1. The germline gives CDR1 MDHEN, CDR2 SYDVKM. CDR3 length: 16 residues. Trimming at V came to 8 bases and at J to 1 base, leaving 11 bases not matched to a gene. CDR3 DNA sequence: TGTGCCAGCCTCCCGGAACCGGGACAGGGCACAGATACGCAGTATTTT. Encoded protein: CASLPEPGQGTDTQYF.

Of note for this clone: A junction boundary mismatches the germline segment, possibly from a read error. The J gene is TRBJ1-4, the V gene TRBV7-2; TRBD1 might be the D (5 bases). This CDR3 spans 16 amino acids. CDR1 and CDR2 (germline): SGHTA, FQGNSA. CDR3 sequence (DNA): TGTGCCGGCAGCTTAGCTAGGAGGGGCGGGGATGAAAAACTGTTTTTT. The encoded protein is CAGSLARRGGDEKLFF.

The J gene is TRBJ1-2, the V gene TRBV18; 9 nucleotides agree with TRBD1. CDR1 is KGHSH, CDR2 LQKENI, per germline. V trimming: 0 bases; J trimming: 7 bases; junction bases outside the gene matches: 6. CDR3 length: 15 residues. CDR3 nucleotides: TGTGCCAGCTCACCACCTAGGGACAGGGCGGCTGGCTACACCTTC. Its protein is CASSPPRDRAAGYTF. Full variable domain (outside the CDR3, taken from reference TRBV18 and TRBJ1-2): NAGVMQNPRHLVRRRGQEARLRCSPMKGHSHVYWYRQLPEEGLKFMVYLQKENIIDESGMPKERFSAEFPKEGPSILRIQQVVRGDSAAYFCASSPPRDRAAGYTFGSGTRLTVV.

The genes are TRBV11-2 and TRBJ2-7; 8 bases agree with TRBD2. The length of the CDR3 is 13 residues. From germline, CDR1 is SGHAT and CDR2 FQNNGV. Germline trimming cut 3 bases from V and 2 bases from J; bases unmatched to any gene: 0. This CDR3 reads CASSLGLAYEQYF. CDR3 bases: TGTGCCAGCAGCTTGGGACTAGCCTACGAGCAGTACTTC.

V and J are TRBV7-9 and TRBJ2-2; 9 bases are shared with TRBD2. V lost 2 bases, J lost 0 bases, and 4 bases stayed unmatched. Germline lookup yields CDR1 SEHNR and CDR2 FQNEAQ (reference sequence). The CDR3 extends over 17 amino acids. CDR3 amino acids: CASSLRGGGANTGELFF. CDR3 DNA: TGTGCCAGCAGCTTACGTGGCGGGGGGGCGAACACCGGGGAGCTGTTTTTT. The full variable domain, its missing parts supplied by reference TRBV7-9 and TRBJ2-2, is DTGVSQNPRHKITKRGQNVTFRCDPISEHNRLYWYRQTLGQGPEFLTYFQNEAQLEKSRLLSDRFSAERPKGSFSTLEIQRTEQGDSAMYLCASSLRGGGANTGELFFGEGSRLTVL.

V and J are TRBV11-2 and TRBJ2-5; 9 nucleotides line up with TRBD1. With V trimmed by 5 bases and J by 5 bases, 6 bases remained unmatched. This CDR3 is built from 14 residues. Germline CDR1 is SGHAT and CDR2 is FQNNGV. In DNA, the CDR3 is TGTGCCAGCAGCCGCGGACAGGGGAGGGAGACCCAGTACTTC. As protein: CASSRGQGRETQYF.